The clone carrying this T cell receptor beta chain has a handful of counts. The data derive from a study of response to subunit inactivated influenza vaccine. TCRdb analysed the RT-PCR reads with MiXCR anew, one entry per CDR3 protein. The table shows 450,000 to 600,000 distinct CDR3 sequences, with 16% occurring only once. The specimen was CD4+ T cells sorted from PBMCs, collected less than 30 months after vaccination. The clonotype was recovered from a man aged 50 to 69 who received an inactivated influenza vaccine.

The CDR3 coding sequence is TGTGCCAGCAGTCCAGGGGACAATGAGCAGTTCTTC. Protein product: CASSPGDNEQFF. The chain uses TRBV12-3 or TRBV12-4 and TRBJ2-1; possible D gene TRBD1, 6 bases. The CDR3 is made up of 12 amino acids. Trimming left V 5 bases short and J 5 bases short, with 7 bases between.